The T cell receptor beta chain described here comes from a study of blood T cell repertoires in COVID-19. As processed by the authors: Amplification of reference gene primers was used by the study to estimate nucleated cell counts. The data were produced by immunoSEQ multiplex PCR, yet TCRdb's version contains in-frame clones alone and is incomplete. V and J calls and clone size are as listed in that table; D and trimming were resolved from the DNA. In the table there are about 200,000 clones, about 90% of which are singletons. This clone was picked up a small number of times. Sequenced input: PBMCs or T cells enriched from blood (not recorded which). This receptor was taken from a woman aged 25-40 years who had recovered from COVID-19.

CDR3 amino acids: CASSTDRDIFHYTF. In DNA form, the CDR3 reads TGTGCCAGCAGCACCGACCGGGACATTTTCCACTACACCTTC. This rearrangement joins TRBV7-2 to TRBJ1-2, with D possibly TRBD1 on 6 matching bases. This CDR3 has 14 amino acids. Germline V gene lookup returns CDR1 SGHTA and CDR2 FQGNSA. V was shortened by 5 bases and J by 10 bases, with 20 bases between the two germline ends.